Detailed here is one T cell receptor (beta chain). Its antigen is unknown. Clones were read by immunoSEQ multiplex PCR, and TCRdb kept only the in-frame ones, dropping some. Counted here are under 200,000 clones, 85% to 95% occurring once; the ten biggest clones make up approximately 4%. The data are from a study of T cell responses to AZD1222 COVID-19 vaccine. Study context: Whether given at about 4 or about 12 weeks, second doses were pooled.

CDR3 size: 13 residues. V was trimmed by 0 bases and J by 7 bases, leaving 10 bases between them. Study results and limitations: The peak T cell response came first, and repertoires were sampled only after it. Close to half of all spike-specific TCRs reportedly target regions of the variants that are unmutated.

The sequencing here drew on peripheral blood, taken on day 0 of AZD1222 vaccination. The chain is built from TRBV12-3 or TRBV12-4 and TRBJ2-7; D is ambiguous. The TCR originated in an adult in good health. The CDR3 region is CASSLAALREQYF. In DNA, the CDR3 is TGTGCCAGCAGTTTAGCGGCCTTGCGGGAGCAGTACTTC.